This TCR beta chain was sequenced in a study of identical twins. Study-wide results and limits: Out-of-frame alpha sequences shared by twins were enriched for low generation probability. A lower insertion count was a feature of abundant cord blood beta clonotypes, with no such feature in memory repertoires.

V shed 6 bases and J 0 bases; nucleotides not matched to a gene: 13. Looked up from germline, CDR1 is SQVTM and CDR2 is ANQGSEA. This CDR3 has 17 residues. Each CDR3 protein is one row after TCRdb ran MiXCR on the 5' RACE reads. This table holds more than 1.5 million distinct CDR3 sequences, under 35% found once. Concerning this clonotype: Its antigen is not known.

This sequence was found in a newborn girl in good health. Source material: cord blood. The chain recombines TRBV29-1 with TRBJ2-3, with 9 bases lining up with TRBD1. The CDR3 loop reads CSVGTGGAWGSTDTQYF. DNA for the CDR3: TGCAGCGTCGGTACAGGGGGCGCGTGGGGTAGCACAGATACGCAGTATTTT.